Reported below is one T cell receptor beta chain. This entry belongs to a study of control samples from healthy donors and cancer patients. Generated by immunoSEQ multiplex PCR, the TCRdb table keeps only in-frame clones and is missing some. Of 50,000 to 70,000 clones in the sample, 95% to 96% are singletons; the top ten hold 0.9% to 1.2%. With V trimmed by 4 bases and J by 4 bases, 15 bases remained unmatched. CDR1 is WNHNN and CDR2 is SYGVQD in the germline V gene (reference sequence). This CDR3 spans 18 amino acids. This receptor was taken from a woman between 18 and 29 years old in good health. The chain combines TRBV10-1 with TRBJ2-3; 9 nucleotides line up with TRBD2. Sequencing was performed on blood. As DNA, the CDR3 is TGCGCCAGCAGTGCGGGGAGCGGGGGGTCATCCAGGGCAGATACGCAGTATTTT. Its translation: CASSAGSGGSSRADTQYF.